What follows are 22 T cell receptor beta chains derived from one specimen sequenced in a study of regulatory T cells in long-lasting Graves disease. The time point: persistent/refractory GD, antithyroid drugs over 5 years with positive TRAb. RNA extracted from PBMCs served as the sequencing template. iRepertoire HTBI primers and Arm-PCR of CDR3 regions built TCR beta libraries. TCRdb analysed the multiplex PCR reads with MiXCR anew, one entry per CDR3 protein. The profile shows about 430,000 distinct CDR3 sequences, 21% of them singletons. The source material was peripheral blood mononuclear cells (PBMCs), sampled when the disease was refractory, from a patient treated with antithyroid drugs. These receptors originate from a female donor with Graves disease.

The rearrangement joins TRBV28 to TRBJ2-1, with 8 bases lining up with TRBD1. This CDR3 has 16 amino acids. V lost 2 bases and J lost 5; bases outside the gene matches: 8. Per germline, CDR1 MDHEN and CDR2 SYDVKM. The CDR3 region is CASSLSQGARNNEQFF. CDR3 bases: TGTGCCAGCAGTTTAAGTCAGGGGGCGAGGAACAATGAGCAGTTCTTC. The whole variable domain, filled in from reference TRBV28 and TRBJ2-1, reads DVKVTQSSRYLVKRTGEKVFLECVQDMDHENMFWYRQDPGLGLRLIYFSYDVKMKEKGDIPEGYSVSREKKERFSLILESASTNQTSMYLCASSLSQGARNNEQFFGPGTRLTVL.

The chain is built from TRBV7-9 and TRBJ2-2; no reliable D call. Germline CDR1 is SEHNR and CDR2 is FQNEAQ (reference sequence). The CDR3 loop spans 12 amino acids. V was shortened by 11 bases and J by 9 bases, with 16 bases between the two germline ends. DNA for the CDR3: TGTGCCGGCATTGGGTCATTTCGGGAGCTGTTTTTT. It codes for CAGIGSFRELFF.

This clonotype was observed many times. The chain joins TRBV3-1 to TRBJ2-5; D may be TRBD1 (5 bases). With 5 bases removed from V and 3 bases from J, the gap between germline ends came to 10 bases. The CDR3 is made up of 13 amino acids. The germline V gene has CDR1 LGHDT and CDR2 YNNKEL (reference sequence). The chain's CDR3 is CASSIRQKETQYF. The CDR3 nucleotides are TGTGCCAGCAGCATAAGACAGAAAGAGACCCAGTACTTC.

J is TRBJ2-5 and V is TRBV5-1; 8 bases are a match to TRBD2. Germline V gene sequence: CDR1 SGHRS, CDR2 YFSETQ. J was trimmed by 5 bases and V by 1 base; bases with no gene match: 10. CDR3 length equals 16 residues. The CDR3, as DNA: TGCGCCAGCAGCTTGTTGCCGGGAGGGCCGGGGGAGACCCAGTACTTC. This encodes CASSLLPGGPGETQYF.

This clonotype was detected only a few times. The DNA of the CDR3 is TGTGCCAGTAGTATATTAGCGGGACCAGAGACCCAGTACTTC. Protein: CASSILAGPETQYF. The chain recombines TRBV19 with TRBJ2-5, with 8 bases fitting TRBD2. The ends lost 2 bases at V and 4 bases at J; junction bases unmatched: 3. The CDR3 runs 14 residues. CDR1 is LNHDA, CDR2 SQIVND, per germline (reference sequence).

Ten or more counts support this clonotype. This sequence joins TRBV28 and TRBJ2-4; TRBD2 matches at 10 bases. Germline CDR1 reads MDHEN; CDR2 reads SYDVKM. After removal of 6 bases from V and 5 bases from J, the junction contained 1 base not matched to a gene. CDR3 length: 13 amino acids. The CDR3 spells CASRGTSENIQYF. CDR3 sequence (DNA): TGTGCCAGCAGGGGGACTAGCGAAAACATTCAGTACTTC.

In this sample, this clonotype turned up a few times. J is TRBJ2-5 and V is TRBV11-2, with D perhaps given as TRBD1 or TRBD2 (6 bases each). The V and J ends lost 8 bases and 5 bases respectively, with 21 bases between them. There are 15 residues in the CDR3. Germline V gene sequence: CDR1 SGHAT, CDR2 FQNNGV. In nucleotides, the CDR3 is TGTGCCAGCTCACCGGTCTCCGGGGGCGGCGAGACCCAGTACTTC. As protein: CASSPVSGGGETQYF.

The chain combines TRBV7-6 with TRBJ2-7; 7 bases align to TRBD1. CDR1 and CDR2 (germline): SGHVS, FNYEAQ. Losses at the gene ends were 5 bases for V and 1 base for J; bases not matched to a gene: 5. This CDR3 has 14 residues. CDR3 nucleotide sequence: TGTGCCAGCAGCCTCGGACAGGATTCCTACGAGCAGTACTTC. This translates into CASSLGQDSYEQYF. The full variable domain, with the rest looked up from reference TRBV7-6 and TRBJ2-7, is GAGVSQSPRYKVTKRGQDVALRCDPISGHVSLYWYRQALGQGPEFLTYFNYEAQQDKSGLPNDRFSAERPEGSISTLTIQRTEQRDSAMYRCASSLGQDSYEQYFGPGTRLTVT.

This clonotype was seen ten or more times. This chain joins TRBV14 and TRBJ2-7; TRBD1 matches 8 bases. The CDR3 length is 14 residues. J was trimmed by 2 bases and V by 3 bases; bases with no gene match: 3. Germline V CDR1 and CDR2: SGHDN, FVKESK. The CDR3 sequence is CASSQGTGTYEQYF. Written as DNA, the CDR3 is TGTGCCAGCAGCCAGGGGACAGGAACCTACGAGCAGTACTTC.

The sample holds a few counts of this clonotype. The chain employs TRBV3-1 and TRBJ1-1; D gene ambiguous. Trimming pared 0 bases from V and 5 bases from J, leaving 10 bases between. This CDR3 is 14 amino acids long. Per germline, CDR1 LGHDT and CDR2 YNNKEL (reference sequence). For the CDR3, the DNA is TGTGCCAGCAGCCAAGATATGTGGGGAACTGAAGCTTTCTTT. Protein: CASSQDMWGTEAFF.

This clonotype was seen repeatedly, ten times or more. The chain combines TRBV28 with TRBJ1-5; possibly TRBD1 for D (5 bases). The V end lost 7 bases, the J end lost 7 bases, and 14 bases lay between the germline ends. The CDR3 runs 13 residues. Germline loops: CDR1 MDHEN, CDR2 SYDVKM. This CDR3 is CASTIGGDQPQHF. The CDR3 region has the DNA TGTGCCAGCACCATTGGGGGGGACCAGCCCCAGCATTTT.

Only a few counts were recorded for this clonotype. The J gene is TRBJ1-4, the V gene TRBV5-4; D is unclear. The V end lost 2 bases, the J end lost 5 bases, and 7 bases lay between the germline ends. The CDR3 has 13 residues. CDR1 SGHNT and CDR2 YYREEE come from the germline V gene (reference sequence). This chain's CDR3 is CASSFDQNEKLFF. The CDR3 nucleotides read TGTGCCAGCAGCTTCGACCAGAATGAAAAACTGTTTTTT. The whole variable domain, remainder taken from reference TRBV5-4 and TRBJ1-4, is ETGVTQSPTHLIKTRGQQVTLRCSSQSGHNTVSWYQQALGQGPQFIFQYYREEENGRGNFPPRFSGLQFPNYSSELNVNALELDDSALYLCASSFDQNEKLFFGSGTQLSVL.

This clonotype was observed a few times. V and J are TRBV28 and TRBJ2-2; 10 nucleotides line up with TRBD2. This CDR3 spans 17 amino acids. V shed 2 bases, J shed 6 bases, and the junction held 9 bases outside the gene matches. The germline V gene encodes CDR1 MDHEN and CDR2 SYDVKM. The CDR3 here is CASSLRTSGLVAGELFF. CDR3 bases: TGTGCCAGCAGTTTACGGACTAGCGGTCTAGTCGCCGGGGAGCTGTTTTTT.

This clonotype was counted many times. This rearrangement joins TRBV28 to TRBJ1-2; D gene ambiguous. This CDR3 contains 14 residues. The ends were cut back, 1 base at V and 5 bases at J, with 11 bases in the middle. Germline V gene data show CDR1 as MDHEN and CDR2 as SYDVKM. The CDR3 loop is CASSLSPPWYGYTF. CDR3 in DNA: TGTGCCAGCAGTTTATCTCCTCCCTGGTATGGCTACACCTTC.

This clonotype appeared many times. The chain uses TRBV6-1 and TRBJ1-1; no definite D call. This CDR3 spans 12 amino acids. Trimming removed 6 bases from V and 11 bases from J, with 16 bases in between. The germline gives CDR1 MNHNS, CDR2 SASEGT. The CDR3: CASSQTKWRAFF. In DNA, the CDR3 is TGTGCCAGCAGCCAGACCAAGTGGAGGGCTTTCTTT.

This clonotype appeared a few times. The V call is TRBV3-1, the J call TRBJ2-7; D perhaps matches TRBD2 (6 bases). The CDR3 length is 14 residues. Germline V gives CDR1 LGHDT, CDR2 YNNKEL (reference sequence). Trimming stripped 2 bases from V and 3 bases from J, with 11 bases between. The CDR3 DNA sequence: TGTGCCAGCAGCCAACGAGCGGGCCTCTACGAGCAGTACTTC. This codes for CASSQRAGLYEQYF.

This clonotype was observed a handful of times. The CDR3 protein is CASSQYYSPVENSNQPQHF. The CDR3 nucleotides are TGTGCCAGCAGCCAATATTACAGTCCGGTCGAGAATAGCAATCAGCCCCAGCATTTT. The V gene is TRBV16, the J gene TRBJ1-5; D remains ambiguous. From germline, CDR1 is KGHSY and CDR2 FQNENV. The CDR3 extends over 19 amino acids. V was trimmed by 1 base and J by 0 bases, leaving 19 bases between them.

The gene calls are TRBV7-2 and TRBJ2-7; TRBD2 agrees at 9 bases. Germline V gene sequence: CDR1 SGHTA, CDR2 FQGNSA. This CDR3 is built from 13 residues. V dropped 3 bases and J dropped 7; count of bases not matched to a gene: 4. CDR3: CASSFGLANEQYF. The CDR3 DNA reads as TGTGCCAGCAGCTTCGGACTAGCGAATGAGCAGTACTTC. The full variable domain, rest sourced from reference TRBV7-2 and TRBJ2-7, is GAGVSQSPSNKVTEKGKDVELRCDPISGHTALYWYRQSLGQGLEFLIYFQGNSAPDKSGLPSDRFSAERTGGSVSTLTIQRTQQEDSAVYLCASSFGLANEQYFGPGTRLTVT.

This clonotype appeared many times. The rearrangement uses TRBV2 and TRBJ2-7; no reliable D call. Germline assignment: CDR1 SNHLY and CDR2 FYNNEI. V was pared by 1 base and J by 2 bases, with 9 bases between. The CDR3 is made up of 14 amino acids. CDR3 loop: CASSEVGSTYEQYF. The CDR3 DNA sequence: TGTGCCAGCAGTGAAGTAGGATCAACCTACGAGCAGTACTTC.

This clonotype came up a few times. The chain couples TRBV5-1 to TRBJ2-1, with D maybe TRBD2 (6 bases). The CDR3 runs to 16 residues. Germline CDR1 reads SGHRS; CDR2 reads YFSETQ. Trimming took off 0 bases at V and 4 bases at J, with 14 bases between the two ends. In DNA, the CDR3 is TGCGCCAGCAGCTTGGAGGGAGGCCTAGAATACAATGAGCAGTTCTTC. Translated, it gives CASSLEGGLEYNEQFF.

This clonotype has only a few counts. This chain uses TRBV5-4 with TRBJ1-1; 7 bases agree with TRBD1. The CDR3 consists of 16 residues. Unmatched junction bases numbered 10, after V lost 0 bases and J lost 5 bases. The germline V gene encodes CDR1 SGHNT and CDR2 YYREEE (reference sequence). CDR3 loop: CASSLGQTGVQTEAFF. DNA for the CDR3: TGTGCCAGCAGCTTGGGCCAAACAGGGGTACAGACTGAAGCTTTCTTT.

The table lists this clonotype with a few counts. The chain recombines TRBV20-1 with TRBJ2-7; perhaps TRBD2 as D (6 bases). V gave up 0 bases and J gave up 4 bases, with 10 bases separating them. The CDR3 runs 13 residues. Germline V CDR1 and CDR2: DFQATT, SNEGSKA (reference sequence). CDR3 amino acids: CSARDGRNYEQYF. In DNA form, the CDR3 reads TGCAGTGCTAGAGACGGGAGAAATTACGAGCAGTACTTC.